Listed here are 17 T cell receptor beta chains from one sample, sequenced in a study of cytomegalovirus exposure and HLA in healthy donors (TCRdb year 2017). The library came from the immunoSEQ multiplex PCR assay. For the multiplex PCR, a mixture combining 60 forward primers for TCR Vbeta segments and 13 reverse primers for TCR Jbeta segments was used. This immuneACCESS table, as held by TCRdb, lists in-frame sequences with V and J called but not all clones. Of the missing ones, under half trace to an unresolved V gene in checked studies; the others have no known cause. The sample table records roughly 130,000 clones; 82% of these occur just once. The top ten hold about 1.2% of the sample. The sequencing sample was made of PBMCs. The receptors stem from a boy between 5 and 17 years old in good health and CMV-seronegative.

This clone was observed a handful of times. The CDR3 sequence: CASSLPGVLYNEQFF. CDR3 coding DNA: TGTGCCAGCAGCTTACCCGGGGTCCTATACAATGAGCAGTTCTTC. This chain links TRBV5-4 with TRBJ2-1; perhaps TRBD2 as D (5 bases). The V gene lost 2 bases and the J gene lost 4 bases, with 13 bases spanning the gap. CDR1 and CDR2 (germline): SGHNT, YYREEE (reference sequence). CDR3 length: 15 residues.

In its sample, this clone was seen once. The chain recombines TRBV7-9 with TRBJ2-1; 8 bases map to TRBD1. The ends lost 1 base at V and 9 bases at J; junction bases unmatched: 14. The CDR3 extends over 17 amino acids. Germline V lookup: CDR1 SEHNR, CDR2 FQNEAQ (reference sequence). This CDR3 reads CASSLVDPGQAKFEQFF. DNA for the CDR3: TGTGCCAGCAGCTTAGTGGACCCGGGACAGGCCAAATTTGAGCAGTTCTTC.

This chain joins TRBV6-1 and TRBJ2-5; 7 nucleotides agree with TRBD1. Trimming cost V 6 bases and J 5 bases; bases outside gene matches: 6. The CDR3 runs to 13 residues. Germline V gene data show CDR1 as MNHNS and CDR2 as SASEGT. CDR3 loop: CASSPTGAETQYF. CDR3 coding DNA: TGTGCCAGCAGCCCTACAGGGGCTGAGACCCAGTACTTC.

This chain uses TRBV7-7 with TRBJ2-1; 7 nucleotides agree with TRBD1. Per germline, CDR1 SSHAT and CDR2 FNYEAQ (reference sequence). Trimming removed 5 bases from V and 2 bases from J; junction bases left unmatched: 6. The CDR3 is 15 residues long. Written as DNA, the CDR3 is TGTGCCAGCAGCCACGGGACAGCTACCTACAATGAGCAGTTCTTC. This translates into CASSHGTATYNEQFF.

The chain joins TRBV5-8 to TRBJ2-7; TRBD1 might be the D (6 bases). Per germline, CDR1 SGHTS and CDR2 YDEGEE. Trimming took off 3 bases at V and 2 bases at J, with 12 bases between the two ends. This CDR3 contains 14 residues. The CDR3 reads CASSYGTITYEQYF. CDR3 DNA: TGTGCCAGCAGCTATGGGACAATTACCTACGAGCAGTACTTC. The full variable domain, with the rest looked up from reference TRBV5-8 and TRBJ2-7, is EAGVTQSPTHLIKTRGQQATLRCSPISGHTSVYWYQQALGLGLQFLLWYDEGEERNRGNFPPRFSGRQFPNYSSELNVNALELEDSALYLCASSYGTITYEQYFGPGTRLTVT.

The chain uses TRBV14 and TRBJ1-1; the match to TRBD1 covers 7 bases. Germline CDR1 is SGHDN and CDR2 is FVKESK. This CDR3 spans 15 amino acids. V shed 6 bases and J 0 bases; nucleotides not matched to a gene: 7. The CDR3 DNA sequence: TGTGCCAGCAGTCGACAGGGTCTACTGAACACTGAAGCTTTCTTT. Translating it yields CASSRQGLLNTEAFF.

The DNA for the CDR3 is TGTGCCAGCAACCCATCAGGGTCAGCGCAAGAGACCCAGTACTTC. It translates to CASNPSGSAQETQYF. The chain is built from TRBV5-8 and TRBJ2-5, with D perhaps matching TRBD1 (5 bases). V was clipped by 6 bases and J by 2 bases, with 17 bases between them. The CDR3 is made up of 15 amino acids. Germline V lookup: CDR1 SGHTS, CDR2 YDEGEE.

The chain is built from TRBV7-3 and TRBJ1-1; 12 bases are a match to TRBD1. V was clipped by 3 bases and J by 5 bases; unmatched bases: 4. The CDR3 length is 15 residues. Germline V CDR1 and CDR2: SGHTA, FQGTGA. CDR3 sequence reads: CASSFGDRGRTEAFF. CDR3 DNA: TGTGCCAGCAGCTTTGGGGACAGGGGGCGGACTGAAGCTTTCTTT.

The rearrangement uses TRBV4-2 and TRBJ2-7; 9 bases fit TRBD2. Germline CDR1 and CDR2: LGHNA and YNFKEQ. The CDR3 extends over 14 amino acids. Trimming took 6 bases from V and 0 from J; bases not matched to a gene: 3. The CDR3: CASSEAGGSYEQYF. As DNA, the CDR3 is TGTGCCAGCAGTGAAGCGGGAGGCTCCTACGAGCAGTACTTC.

J is TRBJ1-5 and V is TRBV2, with D tentatively TRBD1 (5 bases). CDR1 is SNHLY and CDR2 is FYNNEI in the germline V gene. The CDR3 consists of 14 residues. Between the trimmed V and J ends, which lost 7 bases and 5 bases, there was a span of 15 bases. Written as DNA, the CDR3 is TGTGCCAGCACCGGAGACGACAGCTATCAGCCCCAGCATTTT. The encoded protein is CASTGDDSYQPQHF.

The chain's CDR3 is CATRGPGGRGELFF. The CDR3 nucleotides are TGTGCCACCAGGGGGCCAGGGGGACGCGGGGAGCTGTTTTTT. The chain is built from TRBV19 and TRBJ2-2; 8 nucleotides match TRBD1. V was pared by 10 bases and J by 7 bases, with 11 bases of the junction left unmatched. CDR3 length equals 14 residues. Germline loops: CDR1 LNHDA, CDR2 SQIVND (reference sequence).

This chain links TRBV4-2 with TRBJ2-3; 9 positions match TRBD1. The germline CDR1 and CDR2 sequences are LGHNA and YNFKEQ. There are 15 residues in the CDR3. Trimming removed 2 bases from V and 4 bases from J; junction bases left unmatched: 4. CDR3 coding DNA: TGTGCCAGCAGCCAACCGGGACAGGGAGCAGATACGCAGTATTTT. It encodes CASSQPGQGADTQYF.

This sequence joins TRBV5-1 and TRBJ1-1; no definite D call. V was pared by 2 bases and J by 1 base, with 9 bases between. The CDR3 has 14 amino acids. The germline V gene has CDR1 SGHRS and CDR2 YFSETQ. CDR3 sequence reads: CASSLALSNTEAFF. CDR3 in DNA: TGCGCCAGCAGCTTAGCGCTCTCGAACACTGAAGCTTTCTTT.

This clone appeared once. V gene TRBV10-3 combines with J gene TRBJ1-1, with a tentative D call TRBD1 (6 bases). V lost 3 bases, J lost 4 bases, and 9 bases lay in between. Germline assignment: CDR1 ENHRY and CDR2 SYGVKD. The CDR3 spans 13 residues. CDR3: CAISDVQGTEAFF. The CDR3 DNA is TGTGCCATCAGTGACGTACAGGGCACTGAAGCTTTCTTT.

This clone is a singleton in its sample. V gene TRBV2 combines with J gene TRBJ2-5, with 7 bases that match TRBD2. Looked up from germline, CDR1 is SNHLY and CDR2 is FYNNEI. J was trimmed by 2 bases and V by 6 bases; bases with no gene match: 9. The CDR3 loop spans 15 amino acids. CDR3: CASSTLAGVQETQYF. DNA of the CDR3: TGTGCCAGCAGCACCCTCGCGGGAGTTCAAGAGACCCAGTACTTC. The full variable domain, rest sourced from reference TRBV2 and TRBJ2-5, is EPEVTQTPSHQVTQMGQEVILRCVPISNHLYFYWYRQILGQKVEFLVSFYNNEISEKSEIFDDQFSVERPDGSNFTLKIRSTKLEDSAMYFCASSTLAGVQETQYFGPGTRLLVL.

This chain uses TRBV5-1 with TRBJ2-3, with D perhaps matching TRBD2 (6 bases). The CDR3 is made up of 16 amino acids. The germline V gene has CDR1 SGHRS and CDR2 YFSETQ. V was cut by 1 base and J by 2 bases, with 14 bases left in between. The CDR3 bases are TGCGCCAGCAGCTTGTTGGGCGGGACCCCCACAGATACGCAGTATTTT. It translates to CASSLLGGTPTDTQYF.

V usage is TRBV5-1 and J usage is TRBJ2-7, with TRBD1 identical over 11 bases. Germline CDR1 reads SGHRS; CDR2 reads YFSETQ. This CDR3 is built from 15 residues. J gave up 5 bases and V 2 bases, and 6 bases lay outside the gene matches. CDR3 coding DNA: TGCGCCAGCAGCTTCGGGGACAGGGGGATCCACGAGCAGTACTTC. Translated, it gives CASSFGDRGIHEQYF.